This T cell receptor beta chain came from a study of regulatory T cells in long-lasting Graves disease. About the study: For under 3 months, newly diagnosed Graves' patients had been taking antithyroid drugs.

Assembly of TCR beta libraries relied on iRepertoire HTBI primers together with Arm-PCR of CDR3 regions. One entry per CDR3 protein results from TCRdb running MiXCR on the multiplex PCR reads. The data show about 400,000 distinct CDR3 sequences, approximately 16% seen once. Time point reported: newly diagnosed GD, antithyroid drugs for less than 3 months. Scientists built the TCR library using RNA that was extracted from PBMCs. Patients with Graves' disease were diagnosed by American Thyroid Association guidelines. An endocrinology unit in Xi'an, China, supplied the patients. These same records also appear under a second study, on T cells in Graves' hyperthyroidism and ophthalmopathy.

This sequence originates from a woman aged 40 to 50 with Graves disease. The source was peripheral blood mononuclear cells (PBMCs), collected at new diagnosis, from a patient treated with antithyroid drugs.

CDR3 region: CASSWGTSGTYEQYF. The CDR3 DNA reads as TGCGCCAGCAGCTGGGGGACTAGCGGAACTTACGAGCAGTACTTC. This sequence joins TRBV5-1 and TRBJ2-7, with 11 bases matching TRBD2. There are 15 residues in the CDR3. V was pared by 3 bases and J by 4 bases, with 6 bases of the junction left unmatched. In germline, CDR1 is SGHRS, CDR2 YFSETQ.